A single sample is the source of the 17 T cell receptor beta chains below, sequenced in a study of monozygotic twins with inflammatory bowel disease. TCRdb processed the 5' RACE reads again and assigns one entry to each CDR3 protein, with no DNA. This table lists more than 110,000 distinct CDR3 sequences. Sequenced: blood. The receptors derive from a human donor with ulcerative colitis or Crohn's disease, or a healthy co-twin of an affected twin (not recorded which).

This sequence joins TRBV4-3 and TRBJ2-1; TCRdb picks TRBD1, but there is no DNA to check that call. The CDR3 has 14 residues. Germline V CDR1 and CDR2: LGHNA, YSLEER. The CDR3 sequence is CASSRDRGGNEQFF.

J is TRBJ2-3 and V is TRBV20-1; TCRdb selects TRBD2, and the lack of DNA leaves this call unchecked. Germline-derived CDR1 and CDR2 are DFQATT and SNEGSKA (reference sequence). The CDR3 is 14 amino acids. CDR3 region: CSARKRASTDTQYF.

The chain uses TRBV28 and TRBJ2-7. Per germline, CDR1 MDHEN and CDR2 SYDVKM. The CDR3 extends over 14 amino acids. This CDR3 reads CASSQTVRAYEQYF. Using reference TRBV28 and TRBJ2-7 for the parts outside the CDR3, the full variable domain is DVKVTQSSRYLVKRTGEKVFLECVQDMDHENMFWYRQDPGLGLRLIYFSYDVKMKEKGDIPEGYSVSREKKERFSLILESASTNQTSMYLCASSQTVRAYEQYFGPGTRLTVT.

The J gene is TRBJ1-1, the V gene TRBV5-4; lacking DNA, the TRBD1 call made by TCRdb goes unchecked. This CDR3 contains 14 residues. Germline V lookup: CDR1 SGHNT, CDR2 YYREEE (reference sequence). The CDR3 sequence is CASSYQGAVTEAFF.

The V call is TRBV12-3 or TRBV12-4, the J call TRBJ1-1; TCRdb returns TRBD1, unconfirmable since there is no DNA. CDR3 size: 15 residues. CDR3 region: CASRLSPGVNTEAFF.

This rearrangement joins TRBV20-1 to TRBJ2-2; TCRdb outputs TRBD1, but without DNA this stays unchecked. The germline V gene encodes CDR1 DFQATT and CDR2 SNEGSKA (reference sequence). This CDR3 contains 17 residues. This CDR3 reads CSARDPGTGVYGGELFF.

J is TRBJ2-1 and V is TRBV9; TCRdb calls TRBD1, which cannot be checked without DNA. Germline V gene sequence: CDR1 SGDLS, CDR2 YYNGEE. The CDR3 has 17 amino acids. The CDR3 here is CASSVGTGGSSYNEQFF. Looking up the rest from reference TRBV9 and TRBJ2-1 gives the full variable domain: DSGVTQTPKHLITATGQRVTLRCSPRSGDLSVYWYQQSLDQGLQFLIQYYNGEERAKGNILERFSAQQFPDLHSELNLSSLELGDSALYFCASSVGTGGSSYNEQFFGPGTRLTVL.

The CDR3 protein is CASSSLDTQYF. The chain carries TRBV5-1 and TRBJ2-3. Germline values: CDR1 SGHRS, CDR2 YFSETQ. This CDR3 spans 11 amino acids. The full variable domain, completed using reference TRBV5-1 and TRBJ2-3, is KAGVTQTPRYLIKTRGQQVTLSCSPISGHRSVSWYQQTPGQGLQFLFEYFSETQRNKGNFPGRFSGRQFSNSRSEMNVSTLELGDSALYLCASSSLDTQYFGPGTRLTVL.

This chain joins TRBV25-1 and TRBJ1-2. Germline CDR1 reads MGHDK; CDR2 reads SYGVNS. This CDR3 has 15 residues. CDR3 sequence: CASSEFGGRVHGYTF.

V and J are TRBV20-1 and TRBJ2-7; TCRdb calls TRBD2, which cannot be checked without DNA. The CDR3 is 14 residues long. In germline, CDR1 is DFQATT, CDR2 SNEGSKA (reference sequence). The CDR3 loop reads CSAVLAGGTYEQYF.

The rearrangement uses TRBV29-1 and TRBJ2-7; TCRdb designates TRBD1, a call that cannot be tested without DNA. This CDR3 is 12 amino acids long. Looked up from germline, CDR1 is SQVTM and CDR2 is ANQGSEA. CDR3 loop: CSVDRGVGEQYF.

The chain links TRBV7-3 to TRBJ2-3. The length of the CDR3 is 15 residues. The germline V gene encodes CDR1 SGHTA and CDR2 FQGTGA. The CDR3: CASSLTGVSTDTQYF.

The CDR3 region is CASSLEWIGEGYTF. The chain links TRBV7-2 to TRBJ1-2; absent DNA, TCRdb's TRBD1 call cannot be checked. Germline values: CDR1 SGHTA, CDR2 FQGNSA. CDR3 size: 14 residues.

The CDR3 sequence is CASSLPVSTDTQYF. The chain has TRBV5-1 and TRBJ2-3. CDR3 length: 14 residues. Germline V CDR1 and CDR2: SGHRS, YFSETQ.

CDR3 residues: CGISEVNSYNEQFF. The rearrangement uses TRBV10-3 and TRBJ2-1. This CDR3 region has 14 residues. CDR1 ENHRY and CDR2 SYGVKD come from the germline V gene.

The chain joins TRBV4-3 to TRBJ2-2; TCRdb calls TRBD2, which cannot be checked without DNA. Germline V gives CDR1 LGHNA, CDR2 YSLEER. This CDR3 region has 14 residues. CDR3 protein: CASSQGLVTGELFF.

The rearrangement joins TRBV10-3 to TRBJ2-7; lacking DNA, the TRBD2 call made by TCRdb goes unchecked. This CDR3 contains 16 residues. CDR1 and CDR2 (germline): ENHRY, SYGVKD. This CDR3 reads CAISEGEILGSYEQYF.